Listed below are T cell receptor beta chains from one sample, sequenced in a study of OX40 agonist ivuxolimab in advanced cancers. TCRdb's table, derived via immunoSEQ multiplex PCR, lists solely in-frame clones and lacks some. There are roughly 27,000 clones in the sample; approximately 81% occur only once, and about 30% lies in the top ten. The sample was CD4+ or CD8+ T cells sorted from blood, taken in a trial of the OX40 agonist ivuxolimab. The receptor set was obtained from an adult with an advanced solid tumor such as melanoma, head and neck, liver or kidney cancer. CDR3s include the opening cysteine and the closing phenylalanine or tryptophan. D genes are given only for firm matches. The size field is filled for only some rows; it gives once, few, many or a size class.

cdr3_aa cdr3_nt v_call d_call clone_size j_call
CATRQYDSNQPQHF TGTGCCACCAGACAGTATGATAGCAATCAGCCCCAGCATTTT TRBV15 . . TRBJ1-5
CASSLDRARAYNEQFF TGTGCCAGCAGCTTAGACAGGGCTCGGGCCTACAATGAGCAGTTCTTC TRBV7-9 . . TRBJ2-1
CASSQETSGTGANVLTF TGCGCCAGCAGCCAAGAGACTAGCGGAACTGGGGCCAACGTCCTGACTTTC TRBV4-1 TRBD2 once TRBJ2-6
CASSPPGELFF TGTGCCAGCTCACCACCCGGGGAGCTGTTTTTT TRBV18 . . TRBJ2-2
CASSSLLGQGFYNEQFF TGTGCCAGCAGCTCCCTATTGGGACAGGGTTTCTACAATGAGCAGTTCTTC TRBV7-9 TRBD1 . TRBJ2-1
CASSVAPELGVEFF TGTGCCAGCAGCGTAGCGCCAGAGTTGGGGGTGGAGTTCTTC TRBV9 . . TRBJ2-1
CASSVGTPANYGYTF TGTGCCAGCAGCGTAGGGACACCTGCTAACTATGGCTACACCTTC TRBV9 . . TRBJ1-2
CASSLKGSSTDTQYF TGTGCCAGCAGTTTGAAGGGGTCCAGCACAGATACGCAGTATTTT TRBV28 . . TRBJ2-3
CASSAGTIYEQYF TGTGCCAGTAGCGCGGGGACCATCTACGAGCAGTACTTC TRBV19 . . TRBJ2-7
CASSLPDEVGSEKLFF TGTGCCAGCAGCCTCCCCGACGAGGTCGGGAGTGAAAAACTGTTTTTT TRBV4-2 . once TRBJ1-4
CASSPGAGDTEAFF TGTGCCAGCAGTCCCGGGGCGGGCGACACTGAAGCTTTCTTT TRBV6-5 . . TRBJ1-1
CASSPDWDRPYNEQFF TGTGCCAGCAGCCCAGACTGGGACAGGCCATACAATGAGCAGTTCTTC TRBV9 TRBD1 . TRBJ2-1